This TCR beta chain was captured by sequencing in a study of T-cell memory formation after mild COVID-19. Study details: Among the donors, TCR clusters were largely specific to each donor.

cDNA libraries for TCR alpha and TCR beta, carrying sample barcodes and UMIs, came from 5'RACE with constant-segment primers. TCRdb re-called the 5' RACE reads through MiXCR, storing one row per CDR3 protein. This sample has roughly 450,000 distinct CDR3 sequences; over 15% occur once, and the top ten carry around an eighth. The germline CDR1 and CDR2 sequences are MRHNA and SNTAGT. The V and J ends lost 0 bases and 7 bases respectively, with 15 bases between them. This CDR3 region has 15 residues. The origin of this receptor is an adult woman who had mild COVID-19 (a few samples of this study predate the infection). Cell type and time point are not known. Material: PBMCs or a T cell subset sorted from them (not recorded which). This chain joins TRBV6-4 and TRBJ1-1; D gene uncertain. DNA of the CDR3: TGTGCCAGCAGTGACTCGCCGCGGGGTTTGGGTGAAGCTTTCTTT. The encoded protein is CASSDSPRGLGEAFF.